This passage covers 21 T cell receptor beta chains from one sample sequenced in a study of CXCR3-negative and CXCR3-positive naive CD8 T cells. TRB cDNA libraries were made by UMI-labeled 5' RACE. TCRdb re-called the 5' RACE reads and shows each CDR3 protein once, DNA omitted. The table gives about 81,000 distinct CDR3 sequences; the top ten clones make up 1.6% of it. Sequencing used naive CXCR3- CD8+ T cells from blood. Subset specified: CD45RO-CCR7+CD27+CD95- naive CD8+ T cells lacking CXCR3 (TNR3-). These receptors were collected from a human donor in good health. Some clones in this sample may be carry-over from other donors' samples.

This chain connects TRBV5-1 to TRBJ2-2. The V gene's germline CDR1 is SGHRS and CDR2 YFSETQ. The CDR3 is 16 amino acids. This CDR3 is CASSLVGVPNTGELFF. Full variable domain (outside the CDR3, taken from reference TRBV5-1 and TRBJ2-2): KAGVTQTPRYLIKTRGQQVTLSCSPISGHRSVSWYQQTPGQGLQFLFEYFSETQRNKGNFPGRFSGRQFSNSRSEMNVSTLELGDSALYLCASSLVGVPNTGELFFGEGSRLTVL.

The gene calls are TRBV4-3 and TRBJ2-7; lacking DNA, the TRBD2 call made by TCRdb goes unchecked. This CDR3 spans 16 amino acids. Germline V CDR1 and CDR2: LGHNA, YSLEER. CDR3 sequence reads: CASSQVVGPSSYEQYF.

The chain employs TRBV7-9 and TRBJ2-3; TCRdb's D gene call, TRBD2, goes unchecked for lack of DNA. Germline loops: CDR1 SEHNR, CDR2 FQNEAQ (reference sequence). CDR3 length equals 16 residues. The chain's CDR3 is CASSLALAGGADTQYF. Combining the CDR3 with reference TRBV7-9 and TRBJ2-3 gives the whole variable domain DTGVSQNPRHKITKRGQNVTFRCDPISEHNRLYWYRQTLGQGPEFLTYFQNEAQLEKSRLLSDRFSAERPKGSFSTLEIQRTEQGDSAMYLCASSLALAGGADTQYFGPGTRLTVL.

The chain employs TRBV29-1 and TRBJ2-1. The V gene's germline CDR1 is SQVTM and CDR2 ANQGSEA. The CDR3 is 15 amino acids. This CDR3 reads CSVARHRGSYNEQFF.

The chain links TRBV28 to TRBJ2-7; with no DNA, the TCRdb D assignment of TRBD1 cannot be verified. Germline CDR1 is MDHEN and CDR2 is SYDVKM. CDR3 size: 15 residues. The CDR3 loop is CASSPNRDGGYEQYF.

This chain uses TRBV29-1 with TRBJ1-2; TCRdb selects TRBD1, and the lack of DNA leaves this call unchecked. Germline V gives CDR1 SQVTM, CDR2 ANQGSEA. CDR3 length equals 11 residues. The CDR3 reads CSVTGIYGYTF.

The CDR3 is CSVEAGLSGELFF. The chain is built from TRBV29-1 and TRBJ2-2. The V gene's germline CDR1 is SQVTM and CDR2 ANQGSEA. The CDR3 loop spans 13 amino acids.

V usage is TRBV6-5 and J usage is TRBJ1-2. The CDR3 spans 15 residues. Germline V gene lookup returns CDR1 MNHEY and CDR2 SVGAGI. The CDR3 protein is CASSAGEGANYGYTF.

This chain's CDR3 is CASSGQGVQETQYF. This sequence joins TRBV28 and TRBJ2-5; the D call from TCRdb, TRBD1, cannot be confirmed without DNA. This CDR3 spans 14 amino acids. In germline, CDR1 is MDHEN, CDR2 SYDVKM.

The chain couples TRBV12-3 or TRBV12-4 to TRBJ2-7; TCRdb's D call, TRBD1, is unchecked because there is no DNA. There are 14 residues in the CDR3. The CDR3 protein is CASSNRDSPSEQYF.

CDR3 amino acids: CASSFPEGETQYF. The V and J genes are TRBV11-2 and TRBJ2-5; TCRdb selects TRBD2, and the lack of DNA leaves this call unchecked. Germline CDR1 SGHAT, CDR2 FQNNGV. This CDR3 spans 13 amino acids.

The chain links TRBV3-1 to TRBJ2-1; TCRdb lists TRBD2, though no DNA is available to test this call. The CDR3 is 13 residues long. Germline CDR1 LGHDT, CDR2 YNNKEL (reference sequence). CDR3 sequence reads: CASSSFPGLEQFF.

This sequence joins TRBV29-1 and TRBJ1-2; absent DNA, TCRdb's TRBD1 call cannot be checked. The germline gives CDR1 SQVTM, CDR2 ANQGSEA. This CDR3 is built from 16 residues. CDR3: CSVSGTGVGWDYGYTF.

This chain links TRBV5-1 with TRBJ2-2; TCRdb designates TRBD2, a call that cannot be tested without DNA. This CDR3 is 15 amino acids long. Looked up from germline, CDR1 is SGHRS and CDR2 is YFSETQ. The CDR3 sequence is CASSLGLLNTGELFF. Full variable domain (remainder filled in from reference TRBV5-1 and TRBJ2-2): KAGVTQTPRYLIKTRGQQVTLSCSPISGHRSVSWYQQTPGQGLQFLFEYFSETQRNKGNFPGRFSGRQFSNSRSEMNVSTLELGDSALYLCASSLGLLNTGELFFGEGSRLTVL.

The V gene is TRBV5-1, the J gene TRBJ2-1. Germline CDR1 reads SGHRS; CDR2 reads YFSETQ. There are 15 residues in the CDR3. The CDR3 sequence is CASSLARGTYNEQFF. Looking up the rest from reference TRBV5-1 and TRBJ2-1 gives the full variable domain: KAGVTQTPRYLIKTRGQQVTLSCSPISGHRSVSWYQQTPGQGLQFLFEYFSETQRNKGNFPGRFSGRQFSNSRSEMNVSTLELGDSALYLCASSLARGTYNEQFFGPGTRLTVL.

V and J are TRBV7-3 and TRBJ2-1. The CDR3 consists of 16 residues. Germline lookup yields CDR1 SGHTA and CDR2 FQGTGA. The CDR3: CASSLGYGTLDNEQFF.

The rearrangement links TRBV14 to TRBJ2-5; lacking DNA, the TRBD1 call made by TCRdb goes unchecked. The CDR3 runs 15 residues. CDR1 and CDR2 from the germline V gene are SGHDN and FVKESK. The CDR3 reads CASSPRGSRQETQYF. The full variable domain, in which reference TRBV14 and TRBJ2-5 provide the parts outside the CDR3, is EAGVTQFPSHSVIEKGQTVTLRCDPISGHDNLYWYRRVMGKEIKFLLHFVKESKQDESGMPNNRFLAERTGGTYSTLKVQPAELEDSGVYFCASSPRGSRQETQYFGPGTRLLVL.

The chain is built from TRBV7-9 and TRBJ2-7; TCRdb selects TRBD2, and the lack of DNA leaves this call unchecked. CDR1 is SEHNR, CDR2 FQNEAQ, per germline (reference sequence). The CDR3 runs to 17 residues. The CDR3 loop is CASSSGLAGGPFYEQYF. Looking up the rest from reference TRBV7-9 and TRBJ2-7 gives the full variable domain: DTGVSQNPRHKITKRGQNVTFRCDPISEHNRLYWYRQTLGQGPEFLTYFQNEAQLEKSRLLSDRFSAERPKGSFSTLEIQRTEQGDSAMYLCASSSGLAGGPFYEQYFGPGTRLTVT.

The chain employs TRBV28 and TRBJ2-5; TCRdb picks TRBD1, but there is no DNA to check that call. CDR1 MDHEN and CDR2 SYDVKM come from the germline V gene. CDR3 size: 14 residues. CDR3: CASSLRWGLETQYF.

The J gene is TRBJ2-2, the V gene TRBV20-1; TCRdb picks TRBD2, but there is no DNA to check that call. CDR1 is DFQATT and CDR2 is SNEGSKA in the germline V gene (reference sequence). CDR3 size: 12 residues. CDR3 amino acids: CSASLASGELFF.

The V and J genes are TRBV29-1 and TRBJ1-3; with no DNA, the TCRdb D assignment of TRBD1 cannot be verified. Germline CDR1 is SQVTM and CDR2 is ANQGSEA. The CDR3 length is 16 residues. The CDR3 region is CSVEDQRGFGGNTIYF.